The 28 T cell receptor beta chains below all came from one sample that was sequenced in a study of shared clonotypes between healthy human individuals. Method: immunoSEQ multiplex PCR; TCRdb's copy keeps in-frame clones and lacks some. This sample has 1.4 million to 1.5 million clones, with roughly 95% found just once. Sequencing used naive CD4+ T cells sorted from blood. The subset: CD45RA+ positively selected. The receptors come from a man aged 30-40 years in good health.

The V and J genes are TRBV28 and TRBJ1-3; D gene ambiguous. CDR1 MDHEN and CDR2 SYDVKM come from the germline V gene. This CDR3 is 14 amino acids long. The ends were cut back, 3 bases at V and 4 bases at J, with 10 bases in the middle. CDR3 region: CASSLKGHGNTIYF. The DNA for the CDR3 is TGTGCCAGCAGTTTGAAGGGTCACGGAAACACCATATATTTT.

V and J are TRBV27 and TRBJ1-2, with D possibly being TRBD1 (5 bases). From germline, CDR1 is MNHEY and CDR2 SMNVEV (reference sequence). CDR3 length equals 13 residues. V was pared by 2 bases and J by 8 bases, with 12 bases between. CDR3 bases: TGTGCCAGCAGTTTAGGGGGTGGTTGGGGCTACACCTTC. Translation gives CASSLGGGWGYTF.

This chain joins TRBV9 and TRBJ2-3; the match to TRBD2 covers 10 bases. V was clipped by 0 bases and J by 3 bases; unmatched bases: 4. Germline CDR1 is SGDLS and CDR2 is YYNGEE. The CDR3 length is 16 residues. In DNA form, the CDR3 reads TGTGCCAGCAGCGTAGAAGCTAGCGGGAGAACAGATACGCAGTATTTT. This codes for CASSVEASGRTDTQYF.

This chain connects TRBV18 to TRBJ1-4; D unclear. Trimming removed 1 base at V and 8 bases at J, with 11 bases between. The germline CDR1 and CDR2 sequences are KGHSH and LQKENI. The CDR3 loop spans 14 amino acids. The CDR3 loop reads CASSPRSGGEKLFF. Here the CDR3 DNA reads TGTGCCAGCTCACCACGCTCAGGTGGCGAAAAACTGTTTTTT.

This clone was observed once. The CDR3 DNA follows: TGTGCCAGCAGGCTGGAAGGACCGCCATGGCAGCCCCAGCATTTT. Amino acid sequence: CASRLEGPPWQPQHF. The V gene is TRBV6-5, the J gene TRBJ1-5, with D hard to call. This CDR3 has 15 residues. The germline CDR1 and CDR2 sequences are MNHEY and SVGAGI. Trimming cost V 6 bases and J 7 bases, with 19 bases left between them.

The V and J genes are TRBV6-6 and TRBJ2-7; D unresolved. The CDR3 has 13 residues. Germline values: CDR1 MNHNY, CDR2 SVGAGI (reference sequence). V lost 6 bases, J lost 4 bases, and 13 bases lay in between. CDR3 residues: CASSHRAVYEQYF. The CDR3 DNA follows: TGTGCCAGCAGCCATAGAGCAGTATACGAGCAGTACTTC.

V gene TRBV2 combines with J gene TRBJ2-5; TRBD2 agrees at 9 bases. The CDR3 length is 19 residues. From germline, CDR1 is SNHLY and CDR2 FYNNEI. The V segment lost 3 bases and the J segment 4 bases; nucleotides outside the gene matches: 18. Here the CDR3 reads CASSDALTSGPKFRETQYF. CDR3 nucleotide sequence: TGTGCCAGCAGTGATGCCCTGACTAGCGGACCCAAATTCCGAGAGACCCAGTACTTC.

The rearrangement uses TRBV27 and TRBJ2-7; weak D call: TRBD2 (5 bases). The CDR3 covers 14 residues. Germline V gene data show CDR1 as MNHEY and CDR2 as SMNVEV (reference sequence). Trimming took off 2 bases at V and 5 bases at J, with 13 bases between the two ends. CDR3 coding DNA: TGTGCCAGCAGTTTAAAAATCCGAGGGCACGAGCAGTACTTC. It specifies CASSLKIRGHEQYF.

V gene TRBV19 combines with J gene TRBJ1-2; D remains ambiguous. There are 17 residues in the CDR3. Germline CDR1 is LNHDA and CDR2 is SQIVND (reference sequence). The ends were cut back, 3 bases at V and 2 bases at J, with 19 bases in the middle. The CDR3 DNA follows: TGTGCCAGTAGTATGGCCCGTGGGAAGATGACCAACTATGGCTACACCTTC. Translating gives CASSMARGKMTNYGYTF.

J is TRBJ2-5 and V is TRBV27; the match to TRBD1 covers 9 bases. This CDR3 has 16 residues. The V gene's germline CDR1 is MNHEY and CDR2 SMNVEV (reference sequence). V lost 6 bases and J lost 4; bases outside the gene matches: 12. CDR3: CASRPTDQDRGETQYF. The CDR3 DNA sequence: TGTGCCAGCAGACCCACCGACCAGGACAGGGGAGAGACCCAGTACTTC.

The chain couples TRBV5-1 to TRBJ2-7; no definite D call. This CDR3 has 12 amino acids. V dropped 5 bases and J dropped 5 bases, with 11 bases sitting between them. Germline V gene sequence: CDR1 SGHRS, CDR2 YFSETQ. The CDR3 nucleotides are TGCGCCAGCAGTCACCGGGCCGACGAGCAGTACTTC. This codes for CASSHRADEQYF.

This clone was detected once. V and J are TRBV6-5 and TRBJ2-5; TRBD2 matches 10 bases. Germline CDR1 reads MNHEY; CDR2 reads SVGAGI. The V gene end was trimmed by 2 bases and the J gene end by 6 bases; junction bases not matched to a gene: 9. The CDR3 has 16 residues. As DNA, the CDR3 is TGTGCCAGCAGTTACACCGAGGCACTAGCGGGGCAGACCCAGTACTTC. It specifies CASSYTEALAGQTQYF.

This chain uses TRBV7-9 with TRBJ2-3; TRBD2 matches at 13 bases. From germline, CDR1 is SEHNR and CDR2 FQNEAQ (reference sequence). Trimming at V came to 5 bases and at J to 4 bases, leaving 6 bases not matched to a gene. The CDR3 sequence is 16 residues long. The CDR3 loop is CASSTGLAGTPDTQYF. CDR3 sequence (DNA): TGTGCCAGCAGCACGGGACTAGCGGGAACACCAGATACGCAGTATTTT.

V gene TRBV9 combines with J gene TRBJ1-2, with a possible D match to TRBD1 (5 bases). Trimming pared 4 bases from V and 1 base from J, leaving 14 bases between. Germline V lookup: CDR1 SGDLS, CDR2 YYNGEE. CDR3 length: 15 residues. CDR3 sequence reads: CASSSRAGVNYGYTF. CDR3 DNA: TGTGCCAGCAGCTCCCGGGCGGGGGTTAACTATGGCTACACCTTC.

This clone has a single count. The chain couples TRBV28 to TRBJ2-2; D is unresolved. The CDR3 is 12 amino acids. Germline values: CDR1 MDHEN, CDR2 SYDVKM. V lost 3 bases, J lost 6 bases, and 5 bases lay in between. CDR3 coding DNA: TGTGCCAGCAGTTTTTACGCCGGGGAGCTGTTTTTT. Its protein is CASSFYAGELFF.

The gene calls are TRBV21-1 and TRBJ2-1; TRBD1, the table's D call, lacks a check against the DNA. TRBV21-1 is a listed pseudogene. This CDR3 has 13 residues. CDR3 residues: CASSSGRDKMQFF. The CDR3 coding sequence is TGTGCCAGCAGCAGCGGAAGGGACAAAATGCAGTTCTTC.

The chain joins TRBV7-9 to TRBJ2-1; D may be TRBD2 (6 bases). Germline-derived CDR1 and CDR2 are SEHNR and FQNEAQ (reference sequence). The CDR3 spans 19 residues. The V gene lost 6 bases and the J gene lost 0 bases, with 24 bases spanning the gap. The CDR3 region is CASRPSGTWGVGSYNEQFF. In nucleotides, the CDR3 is TGTGCCAGCAGACCGAGCGGAACCTGGGGGGTGGGCTCCTACAATGAGCAGTTCTTC.

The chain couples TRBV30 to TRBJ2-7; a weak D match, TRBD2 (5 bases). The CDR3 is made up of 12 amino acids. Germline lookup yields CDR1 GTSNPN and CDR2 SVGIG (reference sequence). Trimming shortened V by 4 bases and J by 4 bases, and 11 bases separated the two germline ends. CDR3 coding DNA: TGTGCCTGGAAAAAAGGACTTTACGAGCAGTACTTC. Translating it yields CAWKKGLYEQYF.

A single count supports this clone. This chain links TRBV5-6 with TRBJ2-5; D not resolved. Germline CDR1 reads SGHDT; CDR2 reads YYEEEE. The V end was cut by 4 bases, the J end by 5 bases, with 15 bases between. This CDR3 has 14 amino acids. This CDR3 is CASSPTLGWETQYF. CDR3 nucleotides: TGTGCCAGCAGCCCAACCCTAGGATGGGAGACCCAGTACTTC.

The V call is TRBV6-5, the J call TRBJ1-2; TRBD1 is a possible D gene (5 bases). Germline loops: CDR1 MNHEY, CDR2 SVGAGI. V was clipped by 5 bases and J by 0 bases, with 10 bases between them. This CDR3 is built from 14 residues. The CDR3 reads CASSPQGSNYGYTF. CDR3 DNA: TGTGCCAGCAGTCCTCAGGGCTCTAACTATGGCTACACCTTC.

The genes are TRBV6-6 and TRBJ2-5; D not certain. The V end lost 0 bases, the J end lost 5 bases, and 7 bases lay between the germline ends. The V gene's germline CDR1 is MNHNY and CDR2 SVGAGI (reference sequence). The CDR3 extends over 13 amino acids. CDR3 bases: TGTGCCAGCAGTTACTCACGCGTTGAGACCCAGTACTTC. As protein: CASSYSRVETQYF.

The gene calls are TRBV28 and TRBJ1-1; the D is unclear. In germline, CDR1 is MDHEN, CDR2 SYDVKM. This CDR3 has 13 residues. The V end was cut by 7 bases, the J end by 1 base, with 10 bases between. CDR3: CASTPPGNTEAFF. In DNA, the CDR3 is TGTGCCAGCACCCCCCCGGGGAACACTGAAGCTTTCTTT.

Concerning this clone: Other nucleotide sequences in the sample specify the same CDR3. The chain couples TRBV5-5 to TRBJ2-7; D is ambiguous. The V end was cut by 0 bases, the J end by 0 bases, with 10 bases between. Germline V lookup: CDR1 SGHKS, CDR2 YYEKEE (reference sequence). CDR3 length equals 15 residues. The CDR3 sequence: CASSLVGQSSYEQYF. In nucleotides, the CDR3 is TGTGCCAGCAGCTTGGTCGGGCAAAGCTCCTACGAGCAGTACTTC.

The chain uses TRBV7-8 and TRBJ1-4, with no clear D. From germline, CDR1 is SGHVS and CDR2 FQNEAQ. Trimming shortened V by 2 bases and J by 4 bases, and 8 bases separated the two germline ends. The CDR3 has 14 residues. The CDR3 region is CASSLRRDNEKLFF. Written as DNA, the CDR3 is TGTGCCAGCAGCTTAAGACGGGATAATGAAAAACTGTTTTTT.

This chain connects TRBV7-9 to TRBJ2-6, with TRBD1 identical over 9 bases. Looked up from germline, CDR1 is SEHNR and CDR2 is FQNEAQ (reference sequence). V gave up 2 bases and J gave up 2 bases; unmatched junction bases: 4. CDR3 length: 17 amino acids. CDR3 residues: CASSLTGGPTGANVLTF. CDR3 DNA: TGTGCCAGCAGCTTAACAGGGGGCCCTACTGGGGCCAACGTCCTGACTTTC.

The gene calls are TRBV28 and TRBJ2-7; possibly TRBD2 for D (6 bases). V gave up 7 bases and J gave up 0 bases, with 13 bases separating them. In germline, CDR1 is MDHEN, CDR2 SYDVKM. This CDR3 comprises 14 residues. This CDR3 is CASTGGTSSYEQYF. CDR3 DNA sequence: TGTGCCAGCACCGGCGGGACTTCCTCCTACGAGCAGTACTTC.

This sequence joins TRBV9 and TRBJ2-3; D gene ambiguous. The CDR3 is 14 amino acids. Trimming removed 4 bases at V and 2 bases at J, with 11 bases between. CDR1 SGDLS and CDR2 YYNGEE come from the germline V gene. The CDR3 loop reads CASSKVLTTDTQYF. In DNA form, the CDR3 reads TGTGCCAGCAGCAAGGTTCTTACCACAGATACGCAGTATTTT.

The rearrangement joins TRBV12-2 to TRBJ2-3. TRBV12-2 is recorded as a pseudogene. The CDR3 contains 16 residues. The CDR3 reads CASRPNRARFADTQYF. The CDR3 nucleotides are TGTGCAAGTCGCCCCAATCGGGCTAGATTTGCAGATACGCAGTATTTT.